These T cell receptor beta chains were read from a single sample in a study of hypomethylating agent response in myelodysplastic syndrome. TCRdb keeps only in-frame clones here, not all; method: immunoSEQ multiplex PCR. This repertoire shows 6,000 to 8,000 clones, roughly 80% found once; its top ten account for 26%. The input for sequencing was bone marrow, taken before or after starting hypomethylating agent treatment for myelodysplastic syndrome (not recorded which). Receptor source: a human donor with myelodysplastic syndrome. The CDR3 runs from the conserved cysteine through the conserved F or W. The D gene is left open where the match is weak. Size is omitted from some rows. Given values are once, few, many or a class for expanded clones.

d_gene	abundance	v_gene	j_gene	len	CDR3nt	CDR3aa
TRBD1	NA	TRBV5-1	TRBJ2-7	15	TGCGCCAGCAGCTTATCCCCCGGGACAGCCTACGAGCAGTACTTC	CASSLSPGTAYEQYF
NA	NA	TRBV5-1	TRBJ1-1	14	TGCGCCAGCAGCTGGGACGGCAGGAACACTGAAGCTTTCTTT	CASSWDGRNTEAFF
TRBD1	NA	TRBV7-2	TRBJ1-2	17	TGTGCCAGCAGCCCCAGTCAAGGACAGGGCGGTTTTAATGGCTACACCTTC	CASSPSQGQGGFNGYTF
NA	NA	TRBV6-5	TRBJ1-1	13	TGTGCCAGCAGTTGGACGGAATACACTGAAGCTTTCTTT	CASSWTEYTEAFF
NA	NA	TRBV5-5	TRBJ2-2	15	TGTGCCAGCAGCTTGGACAGGGCGGCGACCGGGGAGCTGTTTTTT	CASSLDRAATGELFF
NA	NA	TRBV10-3	TRBJ2-2	15	TGTGCCATCAGTGAAGAAAGGGTGGGCACCGGGGAGCTGTTTTTT	CAISEERVGTGELFF
NA	NA	TRBV6-1	TRBJ2-7	17	TGTGCCAGCAGTGATACGTTCCCCGGGACCCTTTCTTACGAGCAGTACTTC	CASSDTFPGTLSYEQYF
NA	NA	TRBV4-1	TRBJ1-1	15	TGCGCCAGCAGCCAAGGCCCGGGGGGTGGCACTGAAGCTTTCTTT	CASSQGPGGGTEAFF
NA	NA	TRBV6-6	TRBJ1-3	14	TGTGCCAGCAGTCTCGGGGTCTCTGGAAACACCATATATTTT	CASSLGVSGNTIYF
TRBD1	NA	TRBV7-2	TRBJ1-2	14	TGTGCCAGCAGCTTCGGACAGGGGGTCTCTGGCTACACCTTC	CASSFGQGVSGYTF
NA	once	TRBV5-1	TRBJ1-1	14	TGCGCCAGCAGCCTCGACAGAGTAAACACTGAAGCTTTCTTT	CASSLDRVNTEAFF
NA	NA	TRBV28	TRBJ2-5	14	TGTGCCAGCAGTTTAACCCCCTCGGTGGAGACCCAGTACTTC	CASSLTPSVETQYF
NA	NA	TRBV2	TRBJ1-5	12	TGTGCCAGCACAGGAGGCAATCAGCCCCAGCATTTT	CASTGGNQPQHF
TRBD2	few	TRBV5-1	TRBJ2-1	15	TGCGCCAGCAGCTTTGCGGGGGGAAAATACAATGAGCAGTTCTTC	CASSFAGGKYNEQFF
NA	NA	TRBV5-6	TRBJ2-3	14	TGTGCCAGCAGCTTGGAAGGACTCACAGATACGCAGTATTTT	CASSLEGLTDTQYF
NA	NA	TRBV7-3	TRBJ1-1	14	TGTGCCAGCAGCTTAAGTGGCAGGGCTGAAGAAGCTTTCTTT	CASSLSGRAEEAFF
NA	NA	TRBV19	TRBJ2-1	16	TGTGCCAGTAGTATACTGGGCCAATCCGGTTACAATGAGCAGTTCTTC	CASSILGQSGYNEQFF
TRBD2	once	TRBV9	TRBJ2-7	14	TGTGCCAGCACACGGGGGACTAGCGGGAACGAGCAGTACTTC	CASTRGTSGNEQYF
NA	once	TRBV5-1	TRBJ2-2	13	TGCGCCAGCCACAGAGGGAACACCGGGGAGCTGTTTTTT	CASHRGNTGELFF
NA	NA	TRBV5-1	TRBJ2-7	17	TGCGCCAGCAGTCCCGGGGGAGGACAGCTTACTTCCTACGAGCAGTACTTC	CASSPGGGQLTSYEQYF
NA	NA	TRBV9	TRBJ1-6	20	TGTGCCAGCAGCATAGGATGGGGAGGGACGGGCGCCTCCTATAATTCACCCCTCCACTTT	CASSIGWGGTGASYNSPLHF
NA	NA	TRBV7-2	TRBJ1-2	15	TGTGCCAGCAGCTTATTTCAGGAGAACATCTATGGCTACACCTTC	CASSLFQENIYGYTF
TRBD2	NA	TRBV5-1	TRBJ2-1	15	TGCGCCAGCAGCCCGAGGACTAGCAGGTCGGGTGAGCAGTTCTTC	CASSPRTSRSGEQFF
TRBD1	NA	TRBV11-3	TRBJ2-7	16	TGTGCCAGCAGTCGCGTGTGGGACAGGGGGTTGTACGAGCAGTACTTC	CASSRVWDRGLYEQYF
NA	once	TRBV13	TRBJ2-5	15	TGTGCCAGCAGCTTAGAGGGGATCTACCAAGAGACCCAGTACTTC	CASSLEGIYQETQYF
NA	NA	TRBV9	TRBJ2-1	14	TGTGCCAGCAGCGTTGCCAACTCCTACAATGAGCAGTTCTTC	CASSVANSYNEQFF
TRBD2	NA	TRBV7-9	TRBJ2-1	17	TGTGCCAGCAGCTTGGCTCACACCGGGACTAGAGACAATGAGCAGTTCTTC	CASSLAHTGTRDNEQFF
NA	NA	TRBV19	TRBJ2-7	13	TGTGCCAGTAGTATGTCCAGGGGCTACGAGCAGTACTTC	CASSMSRGYEQYF
NA	NA	TRBV6-5	TRBJ2-1	12	TGTGCCAGCAGCGGGCTAGCTCATGAGCAGTTCTTC	CASSGLAHEQFF
NA	NA	TRBV7-9	TRBJ2-4	15	TGTGCCAGCAGACATTACGGGACCCCCGGGAACATTCAGTACTTC	CASRHYGTPGNIQYF
NA	NA	TRBV6-1	TRBJ1-6	18	TGTGCCAGCAGTGAATCTGGGGCTAGGCGCTCCTATAATTCACCCCTCCACTTT	CASSESGARRSYNSPLHF
NA	NA	TRBV7-2	TRBJ2-3	14	TGTGCCAGCAGCTTCACCTCTAGTGGAAGTACGCAGTATTTT	CASSFTSSGSTQYF
NA	once	TRBV19	TRBJ2-3	16	TGTGCCAGTAGTATACAGGGTTGGGTACCCACAGATACGCAGTATTTT	CASSIQGWVPTDTQYF